This T cell receptor beta chain was observed in a study of cytomegalovirus exposure and HLA in healthy donors. General study findings and limits: The dataset shows that most TCR sequences were rare, while some public TCRs occurred in many donors. The tendency of first-cohort TCR clusters to co-occur in the 130 or so validation repertoires was identified by a subsequent analysis.

On this clone itself: Its antigen is unidentified.

The germline V gene encodes CDR1 PRHDT and CDR2 FYEKMQ (reference sequence). The CDR3 runs to 11 residues. Trimming left V 6 bases short and J 3 bases short, with 5 bases between. The method was immunoSEQ multiplex PCR; TCRdb's version includes in-frame clones alone and lacks a portion of them. The sample contains more than 95,000 clones, around 90% of which appear only once. This sequence joins TRBV13 and TRBJ1-1, with no clear D. The clonotype originates from a woman aged 18-29 years in good health and CMV-seronegative. The material sequenced was PBMCs. This chain's CDR3 is CASSSDTEAFF. DNA of the CDR3: TGTGCCAGCAGTTCGGACACTGAAGCTTTCTTT.